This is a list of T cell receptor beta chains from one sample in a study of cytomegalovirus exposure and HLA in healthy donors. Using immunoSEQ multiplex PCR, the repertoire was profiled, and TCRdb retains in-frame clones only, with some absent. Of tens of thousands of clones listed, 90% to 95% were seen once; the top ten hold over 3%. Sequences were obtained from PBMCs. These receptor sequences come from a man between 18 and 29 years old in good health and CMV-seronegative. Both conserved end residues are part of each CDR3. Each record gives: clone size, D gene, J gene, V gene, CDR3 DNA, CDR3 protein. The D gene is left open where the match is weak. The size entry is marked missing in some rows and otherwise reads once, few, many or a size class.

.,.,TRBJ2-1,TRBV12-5,TGTGCTAGTCTGCACGGTAGCTACAATGAGCAGTTCTTC,CASLHGSYNEQFF
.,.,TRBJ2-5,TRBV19,TGTGCCAGTAGTCCGGGACAAAAGACCCAGTACTTC,CASSPGQKTQYF
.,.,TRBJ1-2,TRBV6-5,TGTGCCAGCAGTTACTTGACTGGAGATGGCTACACCTTC,CASSYLTGDGYTF
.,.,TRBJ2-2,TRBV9,TGTGCCAGCAGCGTAGACTTTTGGAAACAGGATGGGGACGGGGAGCTGTTTTTT,CASSVDFWKQDGDGELFF
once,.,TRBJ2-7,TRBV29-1,TGCAGCGTTGCCGCTCGACAGACCTACGAGCAGTACTTC,CSVAARQTYEQYF
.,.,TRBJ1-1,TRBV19,TGTGCCAGTAGCGCCCTTTTAACGGAGACTGAAGCTTTCTTT,CASSALLTETEAFF
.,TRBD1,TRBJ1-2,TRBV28,TGTGCCAGCAGTTTATTGGGACAGTTTGGCTACACCTTC,CASSLLGQFGYTF
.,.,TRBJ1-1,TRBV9,TGTGCCAGCAGCGCCGGGCGGGGGAACACTGAAGCTTTCTTT,CASSAGRGNTEAFF
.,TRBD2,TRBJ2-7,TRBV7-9,TGTGCCAGCAGCTTAGCCACCCGAAGTCATGAGCGGGGGGACGAGCAGTACTTC,CASSLATRSHERGDEQYF
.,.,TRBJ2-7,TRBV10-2,TGCGCCAGCAGTGAGATGAGCCAGGGGGGAAGACAGTACTTC,CASSEMSQGGRQYF
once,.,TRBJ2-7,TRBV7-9,TGTGCCAGCAGCTGGACAGACTACGAGCAGTACTTC,CASSWTDYEQYF
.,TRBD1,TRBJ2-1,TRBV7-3,TGTGCCAGCAGCTTATCTGGACAGGGAACCTACAATGAGCAGTTCTTC,CASSLSGQGTYNEQFF
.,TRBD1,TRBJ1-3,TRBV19,TGTGCCAGTAGTATGGACAGGGACCGAAACACCATATATTTT,CASSMDRDRNTIYF
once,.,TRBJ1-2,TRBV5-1,TGCGCCAGCAGCTTGGTACCTCGGGACATTCAAGGCTACACCTTC,CASSLVPRDIQGYTF
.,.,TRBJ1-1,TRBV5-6,TGTGCCAGCAGCTTGGTCTCGAACACTGAAGCTTTCTTT,CASSLVSNTEAFF
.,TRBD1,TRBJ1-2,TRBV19,TGTGCCAGTAGTATAAAACAGGGGACCTACACCTTC,CASSIKQGTYTF
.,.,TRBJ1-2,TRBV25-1,TGTGCCAGCAGTGAATCCCTCGGGGGCTACACCTTC,CASSESLGGYTF
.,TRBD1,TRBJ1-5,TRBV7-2,TGTGCCAGCAGCTTAGGGGACAGCGGCCAGCCCCAGCATTTT,CASSLGDSGQPQHF
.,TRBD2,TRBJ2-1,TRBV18,TGTGCCAGCTCACTACCGGGACTAGCGGATTACAATGAGCAGTTCTTC,CASSLPGLADYNEQFF
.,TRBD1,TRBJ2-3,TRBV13,TGTGCCAGCAGCTCCTCAGGGGGCGCCACAGATACGCAGTATTTT,CASSSSGGATDTQYF
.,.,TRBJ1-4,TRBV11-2,TGTGCCAGCAGCTTTGACAGACCTAATGAAAAACTGTTTTTT,CASSFDRPNEKLFF
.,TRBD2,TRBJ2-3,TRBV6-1,TGTGCCAGCAGTGCACTAGCGGGGGGCACTAGCACAGATACGCAGTATTTT,CASSALAGGTSTDTQYF
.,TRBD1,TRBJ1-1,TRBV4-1,TGCGCCAGCAGCCAAGATTCCGGGACAGTCAGGGCTGAAGCTTTCTTT,CASSQDSGTVRAEAFF
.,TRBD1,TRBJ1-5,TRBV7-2,TGTGCCAGCAGCTTAGCCGGGACAGGGACTAGCAATCAGCCCCAGCATTTT,CASSLAGTGTSNQPQHF
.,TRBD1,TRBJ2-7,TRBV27,TGTGCCAGCAATCCCGGGACAGGGTACTACGAGCAGTACTTC,CASNPGTGYYEQYF
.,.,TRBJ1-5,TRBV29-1,TGCAGCGCCACACTCCGGTTTTGGAGCTATAGCAATCAGCCCCAGCATTTT,CSATLRFWSYSNQPQHF
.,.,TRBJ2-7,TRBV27,TGTGCCAGCAGTCCGTTGGCGGGGTTCTCCTACGAGCAGTACTTC,CASSPLAGFSYEQYF
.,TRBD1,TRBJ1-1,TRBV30,TGTGCCTGGGGACCAGGGGGAACTGAAGCTTTCTTT,CAWGPGGTEAFF
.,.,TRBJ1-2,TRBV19,TGTGCCAGTAGTATAAAATACCGGCTCGGGGACACTAACTATGGCTACACCTTC,CASSIKYRLGDTNYGYTF
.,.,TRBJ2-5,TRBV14,TGTGCCAGCAGCCAAGGTCCCGGTATCCAAGAGACCCAGTACTTC,CASSQGPGIQETQYF
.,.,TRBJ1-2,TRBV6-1,TGTGCCAGCAGTGAACCGGGAGGGAATGTGGGCTATGGCTACACCTTC,CASSEPGGNVGYGYTF
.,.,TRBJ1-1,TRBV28,TGTGCCAGCAGTGCGTACACTGAAGCTTTCTTT,CASSAYTEAFF
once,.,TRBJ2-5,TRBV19,TGTGCCAGTAGTATAGGCGTAGCGACTGGAGAGACCCAGTACTTC,CASSIGVATGETQYF
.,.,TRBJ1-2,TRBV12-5,TGTGCTAGTGGTTTGGCAACGGAGGGGTATGGCTACACCTTC,CASGLATEGYGYTF
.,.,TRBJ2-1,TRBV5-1,TGCGCCAGCAGCTTGGGGGGCCTTGGGGTAAACAATGAGCAGTTCTTC,CASSLGGLGVNNEQFF
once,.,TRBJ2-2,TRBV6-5,TGTGCCAGCAGTCGCTCCCCTCAACAGGGTTGGGAGCTGTTTTTT,CASSRSPQQGWELFF
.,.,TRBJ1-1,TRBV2,TGTGCCAGCGCCCCGGGTCCCAACACTGAAGCTTTCTTT,CASAPGPNTEAFF
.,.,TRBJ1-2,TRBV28,TGTGCCCTTCGGGGGAACTATGGCTACACCTTC,CALRGNYGYTF
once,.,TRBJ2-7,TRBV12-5,TGTGCTAGTGGCTTTGGGACTGATTACGAGCAGTACTTC,CASGFGTDYEQYF
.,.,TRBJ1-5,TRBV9,TGTGCCAGCAGCGTAATTCAGGGAACAGGGCGGCGGATTGGGTATAGCAATCAGCCCCAGCATTTT,CASSVIQGTGRRIGYSNQPQHF
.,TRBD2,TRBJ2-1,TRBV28,TGTGCCAGCAGTTCCCCTAGCGGGGGTCCGTACAATGAGCAGTTCTTC,CASSSPSGGPYNEQFF
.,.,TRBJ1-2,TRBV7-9,TGTGCCAGCAGCTTAGCGGAAGGGGTCTATGGCTACACCTTC,CASSLAEGVYGYTF
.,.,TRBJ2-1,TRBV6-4,TGTGCCAGCAGTGTTAAGGACAACAATGAGCAGTTCTTC,CASSVKDNNEQFF
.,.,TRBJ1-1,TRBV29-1,TGCAGCGTTGAGGGGAGGGCGAACACTGAAGCTTTCTTT,CSVEGRANTEAFF
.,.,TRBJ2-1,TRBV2,TGTGCCAGCAGAGACCCATTGCGGGGGCCGGGAGAAGATGAGCAGTTCTTC,CASRDPLRGPGEDEQFF
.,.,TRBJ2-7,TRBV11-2,TGTGCCAGCAGCTTAGATGGACAGACGTACGAGCAGTACTTC,CASSLDGQTYEQYF